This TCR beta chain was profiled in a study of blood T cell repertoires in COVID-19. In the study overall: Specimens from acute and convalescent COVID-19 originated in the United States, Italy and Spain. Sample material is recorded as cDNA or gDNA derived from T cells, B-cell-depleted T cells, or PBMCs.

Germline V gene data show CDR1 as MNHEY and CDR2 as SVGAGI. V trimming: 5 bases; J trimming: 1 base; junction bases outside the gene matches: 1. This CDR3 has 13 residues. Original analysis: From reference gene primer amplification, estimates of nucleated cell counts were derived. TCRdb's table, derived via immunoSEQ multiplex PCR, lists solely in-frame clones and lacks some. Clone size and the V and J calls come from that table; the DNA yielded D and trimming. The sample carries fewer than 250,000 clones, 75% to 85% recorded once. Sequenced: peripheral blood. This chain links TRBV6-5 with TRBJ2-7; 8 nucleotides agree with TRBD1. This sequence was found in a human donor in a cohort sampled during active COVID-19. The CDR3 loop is CASSRDRSYEQYF. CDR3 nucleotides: TGTGCCAGCAGTCGGGACAGGTCCTACGAGCAGTACTTC.